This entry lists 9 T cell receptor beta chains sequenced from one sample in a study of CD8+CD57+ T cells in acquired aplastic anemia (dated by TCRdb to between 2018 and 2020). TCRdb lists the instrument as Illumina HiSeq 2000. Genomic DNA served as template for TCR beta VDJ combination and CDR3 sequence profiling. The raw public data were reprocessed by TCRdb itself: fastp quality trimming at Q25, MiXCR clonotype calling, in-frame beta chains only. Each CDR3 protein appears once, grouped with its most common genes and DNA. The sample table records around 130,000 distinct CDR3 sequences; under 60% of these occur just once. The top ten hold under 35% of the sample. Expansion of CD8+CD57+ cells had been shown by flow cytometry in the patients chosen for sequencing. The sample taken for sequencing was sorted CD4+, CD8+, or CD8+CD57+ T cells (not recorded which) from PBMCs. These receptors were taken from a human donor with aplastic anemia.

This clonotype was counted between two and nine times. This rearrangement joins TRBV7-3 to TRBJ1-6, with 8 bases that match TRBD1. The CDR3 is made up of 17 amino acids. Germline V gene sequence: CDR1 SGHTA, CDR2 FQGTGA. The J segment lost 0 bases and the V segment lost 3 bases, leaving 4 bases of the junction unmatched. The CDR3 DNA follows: TGTGCCAGCAGCTTGGGACAGGTCAACTCCTATAATTCACCCCTCCACTTT. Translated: CASSLGQVNSYNSPLHF.

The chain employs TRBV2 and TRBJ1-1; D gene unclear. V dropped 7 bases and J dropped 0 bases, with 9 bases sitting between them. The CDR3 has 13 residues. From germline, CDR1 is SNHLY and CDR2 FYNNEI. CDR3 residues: CASKRTMNTEAFF. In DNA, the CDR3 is TGTGCCAGCAAAAGAACTATGAACACTGAAGCTTTCTTT.

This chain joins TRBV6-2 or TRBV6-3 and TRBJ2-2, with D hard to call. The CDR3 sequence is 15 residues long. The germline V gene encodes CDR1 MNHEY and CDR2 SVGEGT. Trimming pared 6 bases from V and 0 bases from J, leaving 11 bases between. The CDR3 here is CASSPPGSNTGELFF. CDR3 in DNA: TGTGCCAGCAGCCCTCCCGGATCGAACACCGGGGAGCTGTTTTTT.

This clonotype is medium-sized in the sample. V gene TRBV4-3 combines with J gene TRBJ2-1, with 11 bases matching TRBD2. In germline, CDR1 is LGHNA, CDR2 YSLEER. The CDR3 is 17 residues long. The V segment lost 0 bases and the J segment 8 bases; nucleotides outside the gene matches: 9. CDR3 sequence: CASSQDTLSGGAHEQFF. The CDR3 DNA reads TGCGCCAGCAGCCAAGATACCCTTAGCGGGGGGGCCCATGAGCAGTTCTTC.

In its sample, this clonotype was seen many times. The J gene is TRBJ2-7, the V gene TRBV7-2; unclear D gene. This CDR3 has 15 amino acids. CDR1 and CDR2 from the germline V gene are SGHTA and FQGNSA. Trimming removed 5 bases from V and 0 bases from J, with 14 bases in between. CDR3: CASSPYASRSYEQYF. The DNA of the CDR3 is TGTGCCAGCAGCCCATACGCGTCCCGCTCCTACGAGCAGTACTTC.

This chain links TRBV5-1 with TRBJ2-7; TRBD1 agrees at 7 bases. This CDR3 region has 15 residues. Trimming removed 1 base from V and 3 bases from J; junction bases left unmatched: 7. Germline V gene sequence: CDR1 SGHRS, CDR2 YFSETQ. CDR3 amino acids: CASSLKGTADYEQYF. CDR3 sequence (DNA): TGCGCCAGCAGCTTGAAAGGGACAGCCGACTACGAGCAGTACTTC.

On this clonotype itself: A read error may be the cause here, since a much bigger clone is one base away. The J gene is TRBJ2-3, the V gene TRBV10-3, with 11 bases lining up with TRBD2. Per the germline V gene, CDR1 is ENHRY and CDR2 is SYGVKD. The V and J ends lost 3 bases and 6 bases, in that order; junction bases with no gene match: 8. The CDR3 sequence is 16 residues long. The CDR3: CAISDGLAGLQDTQYF. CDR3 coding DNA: TGTGCCATCAGTGACGGACTAGCGGGCCTCCAGGATACGCAGTATTTT.

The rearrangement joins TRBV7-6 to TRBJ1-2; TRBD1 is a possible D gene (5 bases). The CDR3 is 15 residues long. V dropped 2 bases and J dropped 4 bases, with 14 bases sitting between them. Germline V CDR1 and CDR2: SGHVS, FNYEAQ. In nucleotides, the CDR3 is TGTGCCAGCAGCTTATACGACAGTCCCCTCTATGGCTACACCTTC. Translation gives CASSLYDSPLYGYTF.

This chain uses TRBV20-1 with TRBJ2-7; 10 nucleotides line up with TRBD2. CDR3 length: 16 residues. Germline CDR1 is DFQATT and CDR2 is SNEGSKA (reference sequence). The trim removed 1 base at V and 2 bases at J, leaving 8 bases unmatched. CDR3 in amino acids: CSARGTAGGPPYEQYF. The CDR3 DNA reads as TGCAGTGCTAGAGGTACAGCGGGAGGGCCCCCCTACGAGCAGTACTTC.